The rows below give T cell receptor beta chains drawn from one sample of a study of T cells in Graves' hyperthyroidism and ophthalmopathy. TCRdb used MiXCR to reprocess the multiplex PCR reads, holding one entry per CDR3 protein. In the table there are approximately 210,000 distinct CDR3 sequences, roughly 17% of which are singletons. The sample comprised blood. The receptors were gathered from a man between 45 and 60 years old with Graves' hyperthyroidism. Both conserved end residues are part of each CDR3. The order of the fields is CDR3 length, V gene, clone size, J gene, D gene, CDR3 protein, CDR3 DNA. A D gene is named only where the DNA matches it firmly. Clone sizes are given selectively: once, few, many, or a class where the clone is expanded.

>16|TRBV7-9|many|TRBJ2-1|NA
CASSLASAGVSNEQFF
TGTGCCAGCAGCTTAGCGTCGGCAGGGGTAAGCAATGAGCAGTTCTTC
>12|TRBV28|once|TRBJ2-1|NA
CASHSQSNEQFF
TGTGCCAGTCACTCACAGTCAAATGAGCAGTTCTTC
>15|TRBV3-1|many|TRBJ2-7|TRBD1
CASSPDPGQAYEQYF
TGTGCCAGCAGCCCCGATCCCGGACAGGCCTACGAGCAGTACTTC
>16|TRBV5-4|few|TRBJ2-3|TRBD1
CASSLAGQGATDTQYF
TGTGCCAGCAGCTTGGCTGGACAGGGGGCGACAGATACGCAGTATTTT
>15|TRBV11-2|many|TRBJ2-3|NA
CASSPEGGLADTQYF
TGTGCCAGCAGCCCTGAGGGGGGGCTCGCAGATACGCAGTATTTT
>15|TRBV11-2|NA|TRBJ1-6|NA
CASSEGQPSDSPLHF
TGTGCCAGCAGCGAGGGACAACCCTCGGATTCACCCCTCCACTTT
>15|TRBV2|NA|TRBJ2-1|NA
CASSENRVGLNEQFF
TGTGCCAGCAGTGAAAACAGGGTTGGTTTAAATGAGCAGTTCTTC
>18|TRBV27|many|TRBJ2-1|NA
CASSFTGGSAGAYNEQFF
TGTGCCAGCAGTTTTACAGGGGGCTCAGCGGGGGCATACAATGAGCAGTTCTTC
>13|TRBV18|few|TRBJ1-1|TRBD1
CASSQGTDTEAFF
TGTGCCAGCTCACAAGGGACAGACACTGAAGCTTTCTTT
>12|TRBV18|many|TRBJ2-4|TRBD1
CASSQDRDIQYF
TGTGCCAGCTCACAAGACAGGGACATTCAGTACTTC
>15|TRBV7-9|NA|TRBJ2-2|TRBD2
CASSRSGRATGELFF
TGTGCCAGCAGCCGTAGCGGGAGGGCCACCGGGGAGCTGTTTTTT
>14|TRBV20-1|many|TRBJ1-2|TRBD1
CSAGTGGGNYGYTF
TGCAGTGCTGGTACAGGGGGCGGTAACTATGGCTACACCTTC
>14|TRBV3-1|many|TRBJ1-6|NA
CASSQGVLDSPLHF
TGTGCCAGCAGCCAAGGGGTTTTGGATTCACCCCTCCACTTT
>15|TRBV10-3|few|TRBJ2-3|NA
CAISPEQVFGDTQYF
TGTGCCATCAGCCCCGAACAGGTTTTCGGAGATACGCAGTATTTT
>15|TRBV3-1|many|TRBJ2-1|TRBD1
CASSQGDRGDNEQFF
TGTGCCAGCAGCCAAGGAGACAGGGGCGACAATGAGCAGTTCTTC
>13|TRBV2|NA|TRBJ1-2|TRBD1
CASIEQGAHGYTF
TGTGCCAGCATCGAGCAGGGGGCCCATGGCTACACCTTC
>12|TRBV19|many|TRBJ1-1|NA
CASRGVNTEAFF
TGTGCCAGTCGAGGGGTGAACACTGAAGCTTTCTTT
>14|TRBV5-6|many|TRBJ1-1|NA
CASSYVRGNTEAFF
TGTGCCAGCAGCTACGTCAGGGGGAACACTGAAGCTTTCTTT
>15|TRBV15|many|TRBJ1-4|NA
CATSRDPGPDEKLFF
TGTGCCACCAGCAGAGATCCGGGTCCGGATGAAAAACTGTTTTTT
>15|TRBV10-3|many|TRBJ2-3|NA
CATEASGDQTDTQYF
TGTGCCACCGAGGCCTCAGGGGATCAAACAGATACGCAGTATTTT
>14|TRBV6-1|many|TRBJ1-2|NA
CASSWGSTGNGYTF
TGTGCCAGCAGTTGGGGTTCCACAGGGAACGGCTACACCTTC
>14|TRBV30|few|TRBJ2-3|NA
CAWSSQGGGDTQYF
TGTGCCTGGAGCTCGCAGGGCGGTGGAGATACGCAGTATTTT
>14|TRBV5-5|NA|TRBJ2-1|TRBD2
CASSGGGAKGEQFF
TGTGCCAGCAGCGGCGGGGGGGCTAAGGGTGAGCAGTTCTTC
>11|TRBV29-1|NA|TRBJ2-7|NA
CSVPAGDEQYF
TGCAGCGTCCCCGCAGGTGACGAGCAGTACTTC
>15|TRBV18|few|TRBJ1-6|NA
CASSPTEGVGSPLHF
TGTGCCAGCTCACCCACGGAAGGGGTTGGTTCACCCCTCCACTTT
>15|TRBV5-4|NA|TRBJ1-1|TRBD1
CASSFRTGAATEAFF
TGTGCCAGCAGCTTTCGGACAGGGGCTGCCACTGAAGCTTTCTTT
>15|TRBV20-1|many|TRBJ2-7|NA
CSARRGDGSVYEQYF
TGCAGTGCTAGAAGAGGTGACGGGAGCGTCTACGAGCAGTACTTC
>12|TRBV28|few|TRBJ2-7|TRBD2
CASSFGTSEQYF
TGTGCCAGCAGTTTCGGGACTAGCGAGCAGTACTTC
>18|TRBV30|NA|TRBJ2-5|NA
CAWANPSWGYSTGETQYF
TGTGCCTGGGCAAACCCCTCCTGGGGCTACTCGACGGGGGAGACCCAGTACTTC
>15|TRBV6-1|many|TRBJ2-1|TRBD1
CASRTDRAVYNEQFF
TGTGCCAGCAGGACGGACAGGGCCGTTTACAATGAGCAGTTCTTC
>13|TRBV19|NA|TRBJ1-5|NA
CASTQVGNQPQHF
TGTGCCAGTACACAAGTTGGCAATCAGCCCCAGCATTTT
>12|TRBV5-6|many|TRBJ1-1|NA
CASSLGGGLAFF
TGTGCCAGCAGCTTGGGGGGCGGGCTGGCTTTCTTT
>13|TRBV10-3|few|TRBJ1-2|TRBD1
CAITLDRDYGYTF
TGTGCCATCACCTTGGACAGGGATTATGGCTACACCTTC
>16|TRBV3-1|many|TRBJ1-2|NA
CASSLGTNYLRYGYTF
TGTGCCAGCAGCCTAGGGACGAACTACCTTAGATATGGCTACACCTTC
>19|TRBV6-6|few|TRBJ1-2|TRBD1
CASSYSRGQGYLGGYGYTF
TGTGCCAGCAGTTACTCGAGGGGACAGGGCTACCTAGGGGGCTATGGCTACACCTTC
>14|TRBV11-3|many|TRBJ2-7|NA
CASSETGVRYEQYF
TGTGCCAGCAGCGAGACTGGTGTGCGCTACGAGCAGTACTTC
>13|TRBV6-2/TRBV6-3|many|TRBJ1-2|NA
CASSTELRYGYTF
TGTGCCAGCAGTACTGAGCTTCGGTATGGCTACACCTTC
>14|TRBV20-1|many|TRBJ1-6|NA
CSARWPGISSPLHF
TGCAGTGCTAGGTGGCCAGGGATAAGCTCACCCCTCCACTTT
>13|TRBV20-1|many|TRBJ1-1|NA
CSARVDLYTEAFF
TGCAGTGCTAGAGTTGACCTATACACTGAAGCTTTCTTT
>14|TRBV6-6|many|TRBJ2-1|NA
CASSYSNQAGLQFF
TGTGCCAGCAGTTACTCGAATCAGGCGGGCCTGCAGTTCTTC